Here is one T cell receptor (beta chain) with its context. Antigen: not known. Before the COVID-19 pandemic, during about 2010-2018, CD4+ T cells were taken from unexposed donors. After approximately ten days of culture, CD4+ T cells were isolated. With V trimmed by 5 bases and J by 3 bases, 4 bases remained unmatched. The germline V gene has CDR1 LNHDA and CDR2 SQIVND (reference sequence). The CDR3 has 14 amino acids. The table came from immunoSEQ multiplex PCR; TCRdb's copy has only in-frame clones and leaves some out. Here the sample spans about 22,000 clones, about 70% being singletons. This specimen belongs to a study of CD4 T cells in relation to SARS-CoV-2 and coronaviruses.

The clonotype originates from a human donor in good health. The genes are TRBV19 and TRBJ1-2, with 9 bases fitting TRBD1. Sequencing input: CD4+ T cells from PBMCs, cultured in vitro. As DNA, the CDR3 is TGTGCCAGTAGTCGACAGGGGGAAGACTATGGCTACACCTTC. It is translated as CASSRQGEDYGYTF.